Listed here is a single T cell receptor (beta chain). This entry is derived from a study of T cell responses to AZD1222 COVID-19 vaccine. Produced via immunoSEQ multiplex PCR; TCRdb's table is partial and in-frame only. The data show 110,000 or so clones, with 70% to 90% seen just once and approximately 6.5% held by the top ten. The receptor's source is an adult who received the AZD1222 COVID-19 vaccine. This sample comprised peripheral blood, obtained 28 days after the second AZD1222 dose.

The CDR3 is CASSVRGRSTDTQYF. For the CDR3, the DNA is TGTGCCAGCAGTGTGCGGGGGAGGAGCACAGATACGCAGTATTTT. The rearrangement links TRBV2 to TRBJ2-3; 7 bases map to TRBD2. The CDR3 consists of 15 residues. Germline V gives CDR1 SNHLY, CDR2 FYNNEI. The junction had 4 bases not matched to a gene; V was cut back by 4 bases and J by 0 bases.